This note documents a single T cell receptor (beta chain) sequence. Its antigen is still unknown. The data stem from a study of siplizumab effects on memory and regulatory T cells. The repertoire was sequenced with immunoSEQ multiplex PCR; TCRdb's copy has only in-frame clones and lacks some. The sample has around 100,000 clones, 94% seen once. This CDR3 comprises 13 residues. The germline gives CDR1 LNHDA, CDR2 SQIVND (reference sequence). With 6 bases removed from V and 2 bases from J, the gap between germline ends came to 9 bases. General study results and limits: There appeared to be greater diversity in naive T cells than in memory cells, and naive T cells seemed major contributors to the alloresponse. A mean of about 72% of mappable alloreactive CD4+ clones were Treg-derived with siplizumab, compared with 25% to 30% in controls. No naive or memory phenotype could be assigned to roughly 80-95% of proliferating clones. Alloreactive sequences traceable to unstimulated CD4+ memory cells declined significantly under siplizumab.

The J gene is TRBJ2-3, the V gene TRBV19, with unresolved D. The sample consisted of Tregs sorted from blood. The sequence came from a human donor in good health. CDR3: CASRYRLTDTQYF. The DNA of the CDR3 is TGTGCCAGTAGGTACAGACTCACAGATACGCAGTATTTT.